This T cell receptor (beta chain) emerged from a study of blood T cell repertoires in COVID-19. Background on the study: The analysed material was cDNA or gDNA that came from T cells, B-cell-depleted T cells, or PBMCs.

Clones were read by immunoSEQ multiplex PCR, and TCRdb kept only the in-frame ones, dropping some. This repertoire shows around 160,000 clones, under 90% found once; its top ten account for roughly two fifths. The CDR3 is 14 residues long. V lost 5 bases and J lost 1; bases outside the gene matches: 4. Germline loops: CDR1 MNHEY, CDR2 SMNVEV (reference sequence). The sample was peripheral blood. The V and J genes are TRBV27 and TRBJ2-7, with 8 nucleotides matching TRBD1. The sequence derives from a human donor in a cohort sampled during active COVID-19. This chain's CDR3 is CASSRTGTSYEQYF. The CDR3 bases are TGTGCCAGCAGTCGGACAGGGACTTCCTACGAGCAGTACTTC.